These T cell receptor beta chains were read from a single sample in a study of identical twins. One entry per CDR3 protein results from TCRdb running MiXCR on the 5' RACE reads. The sample holds roughly 1,500,000 distinct CDR3 sequences, 32% seen once. The sequenced material came from cord blood. Receptors were obtained from a newborn girl in good health. The conserved cysteine and the conserved F or W are not part of the CDR3 here.

CDR3 length,J gene,V gene,CDR3 protein
11,TRBJ2-2,TRBV5-1,ASSLTSSGELF
12,TRBJ2-7,TRBV20-1,SATLAGVSYEQY
12,TRBJ2-7,TRBV20-1,SADSPRGQYEQY
13,TRBJ1-6,TRBV7-2,ASSWSDSHNSPLH
16,TRBJ1-6,TRBV5-1,ASRPQGSLSSYNSPLH
14,TRBJ2-7,TRBV27,ASSLTGDIHSYEQY
14,TRBJ1-6,TRBV7-9,ASSLVSAAYNSPLH
11,TRBJ2-7,TRBV30,AGHMDGSYEQY
13,TRBJ2-5,TRBV12-5,ASRKEAGKWGTQY
12,TRBJ2-3,TRBV15,ATSSELVRDTQY
13,TRBJ2-1,TRBV19,ASSPHRGSYNEQF
13,TRBJ2-1,TRBV5-1,ASSPLTSGSDEQF
14,TRBJ2-1,TRBV7-2,ASSLELGSSYNEQF
18,.,TRBV10-3,AVSQGRGRDRGLNSYEQY
9,TRBJ2-1,TRBV2,ASSDGPRQF
12,TRBJ2-2,TRBV20-1,SARAPTSIGELF
13,TRBJ1-1,TRBV6-5,ASRAGLQGGTEAF
13,TRBJ1-2,TRBV10-3,AVSGTSTGPYGYT
12,TRBJ1-1,TRBV27,VSSYRFMNTEAF
13,TRBJ2-3,TRBV5-1,ASSLGRGATDTQY
15,TRBJ1-2,TRBV28,ASSTYPGTGGNYGYT
13,TRBJ2-2,TRBV12-3/TRBV12-4,ASSSRKGPDGELF
16,TRBJ1-2,TRBV4-2,ASSQDHRTGGSFGGYT
13,TRBJ1-5,TRBV20-1,SARVSQGANQPQH
12,TRBJ2-3,TRBV7-9,ASSLTQYTDTQY
12,TRBJ1-2,TRBV10-3,AISFRGAPYGYT